This record looks at one T cell receptor beta chain sequence and its context. Its antigen is not known. Clones were sequenced by immunoSEQ multiplex PCR, and TCRdb holds only the in-frame ones, with some missing. The table lists approximately 79,000 clones, nearly 90% of them singletons. Unmatched junction bases numbered 6, after V lost 7 bases and J lost 5 bases. The CDR3 sequence is 13 residues long. The V gene's germline CDR1 is SGHNT and CDR2 YYREEE (reference sequence). This entry comes from a study of T cell responses to AZD1222 COVID-19 vaccine. General study findings and limits: Spike-specific TCR breadth and depth went up after people got two AZD1222 doses. Most donors were white British and more were female, and clonal diversity was possibly underestimated.

The starting material was peripheral blood, obtained on day 0 of AZD1222 vaccination. This TCR came from an adult in good health. The chain is built from TRBV5-4 and TRBJ1-1; 9 bases are a match to TRBD1. In DNA, the CDR3 is TGTGCCAGCGGGATGACAGGGGGAACTGAAGCTTTCTTT. It encodes CASGMTGGTEAFF.